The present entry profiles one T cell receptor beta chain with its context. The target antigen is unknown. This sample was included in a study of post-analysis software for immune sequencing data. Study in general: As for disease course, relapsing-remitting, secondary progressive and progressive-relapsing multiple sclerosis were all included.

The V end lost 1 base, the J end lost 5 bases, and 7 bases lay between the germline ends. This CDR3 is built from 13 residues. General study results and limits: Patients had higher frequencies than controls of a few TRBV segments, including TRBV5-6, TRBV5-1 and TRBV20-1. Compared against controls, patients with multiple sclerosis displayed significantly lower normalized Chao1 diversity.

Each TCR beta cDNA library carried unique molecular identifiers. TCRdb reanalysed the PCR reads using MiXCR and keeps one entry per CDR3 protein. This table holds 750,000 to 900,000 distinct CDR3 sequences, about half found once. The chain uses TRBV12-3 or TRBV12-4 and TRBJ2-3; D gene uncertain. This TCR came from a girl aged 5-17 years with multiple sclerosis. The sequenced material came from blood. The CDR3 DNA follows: TGTGCCAGCAGTTTAGGATTGAGAGATACGCAGTATTTT. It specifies CASSLGLRDTQYF.